Listed here are 18 T cell receptor beta chains from one sample, sequenced in a study of T cell changes during pregnancy in multiple sclerosis. TCRdb keeps only in-frame clones here, not all; method: immunoSEQ multiplex PCR. The sample has about 55,000 clones, approximately 90% seen once. Source: CD4+ T cells from peripheral blood mononuclear cells, taken in the first trimester of pregnancy. The receptor set was obtained from a female donor with multiple sclerosis, enrolled in a pregnancy study.

CDR3: CASSLGEISGNTIYF. As DNA, the CDR3 is TGTGCCAGCAGCTTAGGTGAGATCTCTGGAAACACCATATATTTT. The V and J genes are TRBV13 and TRBJ1-3; D remains unclear. The CDR3 consists of 15 residues. V dropped 0 bases and J dropped 0 bases, with 6 bases sitting between them. Germline CDR1 is PRHDT and CDR2 is FYEKMQ (reference sequence).

The CDR3 DNA is TGTGCCAGCAGTTTTATAGCGGGGAGCTACGAGCAGTACTTC. As protein: CASSFIAGSYEQYF. V gene TRBV27 combines with J gene TRBJ2-7; 8 bases are a match to TRBD2. The CDR3 has 14 amino acids. J gave up 3 bases and V 3 bases, and 4 bases lay outside the gene matches. Germline-derived CDR1 and CDR2 are MNHEY and SMNVEV (reference sequence).

The chain joins TRBV5-1 to TRBJ2-2, with 7 nucleotides matching TRBD1. V lost 4 bases to trimming and J lost 6 bases; unmatched junction nucleotides: 9. This CDR3 contains 15 residues. Germline assignment: CDR1 SGHRS and CDR2 YFSETQ. CDR3 protein: CASSDIGQVPGELFF. Here the CDR3 DNA reads TGCGCCAGCAGCGACATAGGACAGGTCCCCGGGGAGCTGTTTTTT. The whole variable domain, remainder taken from reference TRBV5-1 and TRBJ2-2, is KAGVTQTPRYLIKTRGQQVTLSCSPISGHRSVSWYQQTPGQGLQFLFEYFSETQRNKGNFPGRFSGRQFSNSRSEMNVSTLELGDSALYLCASSDIGQVPGELFFGEGSRLTVL.

The genes are TRBV7-3 and TRBJ2-1; D unresolved. This CDR3 has 13 amino acids. CDR1 is SGHTA, CDR2 FQGTGA, per germline. Trimming took 0 bases from V and 7 from J, leaving 7 bases between them. The CDR3, as DNA: TGTGCCAGCAGCTTAACCCCTTTTAATGAGCAGTTCTTC. Translating it yields CASSLTPFNEQFF. The full variable domain, with the rest looked up from reference TRBV7-3 and TRBJ2-1, is GAGVSQTPSNKVTEKGKYVELRCDPISGHTALYWYRQSLGQGPEFLIYFQGTGAADDSGLPNDRFFAVRPEGSVSTLKIQRTERGDSAVYLCASSLTPFNEQFFGPGTRLTVL.

In nucleotides, the CDR3 is TGTGCCAGCAGCCGAGAGGGGGCTCGGGGCTACACCTTC. It translates to CASSREGARGYTF. The rearrangement uses TRBV7-9 and TRBJ1-2, with 7 nucleotides matching TRBD1. Trimming took 5 bases from V and 8 from J; bases not matched to a gene: 8. The germline CDR1 and CDR2 sequences are SEHNR and FQNEAQ (reference sequence). This CDR3 has 13 residues.

This clone was seen just once. This chain joins TRBV7-2 and TRBJ2-5; D ambiguous. CDR1 SGHTA and CDR2 FQGNSA come from the germline V gene. This CDR3 region has 14 residues. Trimming left V 0 bases short and J 3 bases short, with 8 bases between. Written as DNA, the CDR3 is TGTGCCAGCAGCTTAGCGCCACAGAAAGAGACCCAGTACTTC. It is translated as CASSLAPQKETQYF.

This chain links TRBV6-6 with TRBJ1-6; TRBD1 agrees at 7 bases. Losses at the gene ends were 3 bases for V and 8 bases for J; bases not matched to a gene: 7. The CDR3 sequence is 15 residues long. Per the germline V gene, CDR1 is MNHNY and CDR2 is SVGAGI (reference sequence). This CDR3 reads CASSYQTGFDSPLHF. The CDR3 region has the DNA TGTGCCAGCAGTTATCAGACAGGGTTCGATTCACCCCTCCACTTT.

Comment on this clone: Compared with germline, one end of the junction differs, possibly owing to a read error. The sample contains more than one DNA sequence encoding this CDR3. The chain is built from TRBV5-4 and TRBJ2-5, with D unresolved. Germline loops: CDR1 SGHNT, CDR2 YYREEE (reference sequence). The CDR3 extends over 14 amino acids. The CDR3 DNA reads TGCGCCAGCAGCTTGGAGCGCGCCGGAGAGACCCAGTACTTC. Translation: CASSLERAGETQYF.

The rearrangement uses TRBV11-3 and TRBJ2-2; D is ambiguous. Germline CDR1 and CDR2: SGHNT and YENEEA. V lost 0 bases and J lost 6, with 20 bases in between. CDR3 length: 18 residues. Written as DNA, the CDR3 is TGTGCCAGCAGCTTAGATTTCCTGTTAAGTTTGGCGGCCGGGGAGCTGTTTTTT. Its protein is CASSLDFLLSLAAGELFF.

The rearrangement joins TRBV2 to TRBJ2-3, with D tentatively TRBD2 (6 bases). From germline, CDR1 is SNHLY and CDR2 FYNNEI. The CDR3 length is 14 residues. V gave up 4 bases and J gave up 1 base, with 9 bases separating them. CDR3 protein: CASSGTGGTDTQYF. The CDR3 DNA reads as TGTGCCAGCAGTGGTACGGGGGGCACAGATACGCAGTATTTT.

The chain joins TRBV7-8 to TRBJ2-3, with TRBD2 matching 11 bases. V dropped 2 bases and J dropped 2; count of bases not matched to a gene: 6. CDR3 length: 17 residues. Per the germline V gene, CDR1 is SGHVS and CDR2 is FQNEAQ. CDR3 nucleotide sequence: TGTGCCAGCAGCTTACCCCGACTAGCGGGGAACACAGATACGCAGTATTTT. Translation gives CASSLPRLAGNTDTQYF.

This clone has only one observation. The chain links TRBV4-1 to TRBJ1-3; D unclear. Per the germline V gene, CDR1 is MGHRA and CDR2 is YSYEKL. Trimming took off 2 bases at V and 0 bases at J, with 8 bases between the two ends. The CDR3 covers 15 residues. For the CDR3, the DNA is TGCGCCAGCAGCCAACAATCCAGCTCTGGAAACACCATATATTTT. This sequence encodes CASSQQSSSGNTIYF.

The chain employs TRBV9 and TRBJ2-3; D call uncertain. Trimming pared 0 bases from V and 2 bases from J, leaving 7 bases between. The V gene's germline CDR1 is SGDLS and CDR2 YYNGEE. CDR3 size: 14 residues. The DNA for the CDR3 is TGTGCCAGCAGCGTAGGTTTATTCACAGATACGCAGTATTTT. This translates into CASSVGLFTDTQYF.

The count of this clone is one. The chain links TRBV18 to TRBJ1-2; 7 nucleotides align to TRBD1. CDR3 length equals 13 residues. CDR1 and CDR2 from the germline V gene are KGHSH and LQKENI. The junction had 1 base not matched to a gene; V was cut back by 2 bases and J by 4 bases. This CDR3 reads CASSPDRAYGYTF. CDR3 DNA: TGTGCCAGCTCACCAGACAGGGCCTATGGCTACACCTTC.

The count of this clone is one. The chain employs TRBV5-4 and TRBJ1-1; no reliable D call. The germline V gene has CDR1 SGHNT and CDR2 YYREEE (reference sequence). This CDR3 is 19 amino acids long. V lost 0 bases and J lost 10, with 31 bases in between. CDR3 residues: CASSLGRREGAEGSRGAFF. The CDR3 DNA reads as TGTGCCAGCAGCTTGGGCAGGAGGGAGGGTGCCGAAGGTAGTCGTGGAGCTTTCTTT.

The chain combines TRBV7-2 with TRBJ1-2; a weak D match, TRBD1 (5 bases). Per germline, CDR1 SGHTA and CDR2 FQGNSA. The CDR3 has 13 amino acids. V was trimmed by 8 bases and J by 7 bases, leaving 17 bases between them. The CDR3 nucleotides read TGTGCCAGCGCACCTTGGGGGGAGAGTGGCTACACCTTC. Translating gives CASAPWGESGYTF.

The chain links TRBV7-3 to TRBJ2-3, with 11 bases aligning to TRBD2. Trimming at V came to 1 base and at J to 5 bases, leaving 8 bases not matched to a gene. This CDR3 is built from 17 residues. Germline loops: CDR1 SGHTA, CDR2 FQGTGA. DNA of the CDR3: TGTGCCAGCAGCTTAAGTGGTAGCGGGAGGGCCGAAGATACGCAGTATTTT. Protein sequence: CASSLSGSGRAEDTQYF.

This chain links TRBV5-1 with TRBJ2-4; tentatively, D is TRBD1 (5 bases). CDR1 and CDR2 (germline): SGHRS, YFSETQ. CDR3 length equals 14 residues. The V gene lost 0 bases and the J gene lost 1 base, with 5 bases spanning the gap. CDR3 nucleotides: TGCGCCAGCAGCTTGGAGGGGGCCAAAAACATTCAGTACTTC. Amino acid sequence: CASSLEGAKNIQYF.